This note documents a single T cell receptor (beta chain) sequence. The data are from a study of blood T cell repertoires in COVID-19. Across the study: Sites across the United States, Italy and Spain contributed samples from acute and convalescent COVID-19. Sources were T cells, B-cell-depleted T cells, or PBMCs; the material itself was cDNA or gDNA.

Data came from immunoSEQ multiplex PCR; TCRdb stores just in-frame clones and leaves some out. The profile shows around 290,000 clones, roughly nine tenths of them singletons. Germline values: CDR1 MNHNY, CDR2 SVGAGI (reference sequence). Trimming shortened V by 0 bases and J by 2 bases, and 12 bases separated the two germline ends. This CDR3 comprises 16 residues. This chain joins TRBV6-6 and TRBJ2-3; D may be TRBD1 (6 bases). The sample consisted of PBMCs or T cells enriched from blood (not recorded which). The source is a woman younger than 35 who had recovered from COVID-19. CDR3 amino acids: CASSYSRGSNTDTQYF. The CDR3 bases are TGTGCCAGCAGTTACTCGAGGGGGTCTAACACAGATACGCAGTATTTT.